This paragraph reports one TCR beta chain. The antigen is not known. This entry belongs to a study of beta chain features in type 1 diabetes. General study results and limits: Shortening of TCRB CDR3s, moderate but significant, appeared in all four CD4+ subsets of Type 1 diabetes patients.

Since all of the isolated RNA was reverse transcribed, expressed TCRB transcripts were what got sequenced. Only in-frame clones appear in the TCRdb table, and some are missing; sequencing was by immunoSEQ multiplex PCR. The table shows some 200,000 clones, with 16% occurring only once. Looked up from germline, CDR1 is SEHNR and CDR2 is FQNEAQ (reference sequence). Trimming removed 7 bases at V and 0 bases at J, with 7 bases between. The CDR3 length is 13 residues. Cell sorting via CD45RO/CCR7/CD25/CD127/CD95/CD27 was performed to obtain CD4+ naive, central memory, regulatory and stem cell-like memory cells.

This TCR was recovered from a man aged 25-45 years with type 1 diabetes. Sequencing was done on a sample of naive CD4+ T cells from blood. The V and J genes are TRBV7-9 and TRBJ1-5; no clear D gene. The CDR3 coding sequence is TGTGCCAGCACCCCATATAGCAATCAGCCCCAGCATTTT. It translates to CASTPYSNQPQHF. The whole variable domain, remainder taken from reference TRBV7-9 and TRBJ1-5, is DTGVSQNPRHKITKRGQNVTFRCDPISEHNRLYWYRQTLGQGPEFLTYFQNEAQLEKSRLLSDRFSAERPKGSFSTLEIQRTEQGDSAMYLCASTPYSNQPQHFGDGTRLSIL.